This T cell receptor beta chain is drawn from a study of control samples from healthy donors and cancer patients. V lost 8 bases, J lost 3 bases, and 12 bases lay in between. CDR3 length: 13 amino acids. Profiled with immunoSEQ multiplex PCR; TCRdb holds only in-frame clones, not every one. Here the sample spans about 80,000 clones, approximately 82% being singletons. The chain joins TRBV12-3 or TRBV12-4 to TRBJ2-3; D perhaps matches TRBD2 (7 bases). Sequencing was performed on PBMCs. The source of this sequence is a man aged 55 to 69 with head and neck cancer. CDR3 loop: CASGGAVTDTQYF. CDR3 bases: TGTGCCAGCGGGGGGGCTGTGACAGATACGCAGTATTTT.